These 14 T cell receptor beta chains were sequenced from one sample in a study of human T cells and chemical hapten exposure. Using its own MiXCR run on the RACE reads, TCRdb lists one record per CDR3 protein. The sample holds 250,000 or so distinct CDR3 sequences, 7.5% to 9% seen once. The time point denotes: pre-sensitization, week 0. Indicated treatment: therapeutic diphenylcyclopropenone sensitization with weekly scalp DPC. Sample: whole blood, taken in connection with sensitization to the hapten diphenylcyclopropenone (DPC). The receptor source for this set is a woman aged 40 to 50 with alopecia areata. Some clones in this sample may be carry-over from other donors' samples.

A single count supports this clonotype. The chain carries TRBV7-2 and TRBJ2-1, with D perhaps matching TRBD2 (6 bases). V was trimmed by 2 bases and J by 2 bases, leaving 10 bases between them. The CDR3 covers 15 residues. Germline-derived CDR1 and CDR2 are SGHTA and FQGNSA. The CDR3 DNA is TGTGCCAGCAGCTTAATCGGGGGTACCTACAATGAGCAGTTCTTC. It codes for CASSLIGGTYNEQFF.

This clonotype was detected only a few times. V usage is TRBV6-2 or TRBV6-3 and J usage is TRBJ1-5; D is ambiguous. There are 13 residues in the CDR3. Trimming shortened V by 0 bases and J by 9 bases, and 9 bases separated the two germline ends. Germline assignment: CDR1 MNHEY and CDR2 SVGEGT. CDR3 DNA sequence: TGTGCCAGCAGTTACTCGACTCCTGGGCCCCAGCATTTT. Protein product: CASSYSTPGPQHF.

This clonotype was seen many times. This sequence joins TRBV5-1 and TRBJ2-7; 7 positions agree with TRBD2. This CDR3 spans 13 amino acids. Trimming cost V 5 bases and J 5 bases; bases outside gene matches: 7. Germline CDR1 and CDR2: SGHRS and YFSETQ. The CDR3 DNA is TGCGCCAGCAGTCGCGCGGGAGCCAACGAGCAGTACTTC. Translating gives CASSRAGANEQYF. The full variable domain, in which reference TRBV5-1 and TRBJ2-7 provide the parts outside the CDR3, is KAGVTQTPRYLIKTRGQQVTLSCSPISGHRSVSWYQQTPGQGLQFLFEYFSETQRNKGNFPGRFSGRQFSNSRSEMNVSTLELGDSALYLCASSRAGANEQYFGPGTRLTVT.

This clonotype occurred a few times. The chain employs TRBV6-2 or TRBV6-3 and TRBJ2-1; 11 bases fit TRBD2. The junction had 1 base not matched to a gene; V was cut back by 2 bases and J by 4 bases. The germline V gene has CDR1 MNHEY and CDR2 SVGEGT. CDR3 size: 15 residues. The CDR3 DNA reads as TGTGCCAGCAGTTACCGACTAGCGGGGTACAATGAGCAGTTCTTC. Protein: CASSYRLAGYNEQFF.

The rearrangement links TRBV12-3 or TRBV12-4 to TRBJ1-5, with D unresolved. There are 14 residues in the CDR3. With 1 base removed from V and 4 bases from J, the gap between germline ends came to 8 bases. The CDR3 region has the DNA TGTGCCAGCAGTTTAGTCAGTAAGAATCAGCCCCAGCATTTT. It specifies CASSLVSKNQPQHF.

The V gene is TRBV29-1, the J gene TRBJ2-3, with D uncertain. CDR3 size: 13 residues. The V gene lost 0 bases and the J gene lost 6 bases, with 10 bases spanning the gap. Germline V gene sequence: CDR1 SQVTM, CDR2 ANQGSEA. This chain's CDR3 is CSVEELGSDTQYF. The CDR3 nucleotides read TGCAGCGTTGAAGAGTTAGGATCGGATACGCAGTATTTT.

This clonotype was picked up a small number of times. The V call is TRBV6-5, the J call TRBJ2-7; D possibly corresponds to TRBD2 (5 bases). The germline CDR1 and CDR2 sequences are MNHEY and SVGAGI. The CDR3 has 15 residues. V shed 0 bases and J shed 0 bases, with 9 bases lying between them. The CDR3 here is CASSYSRGYSYEQYF. CDR3 coding DNA: TGTGCCAGCAGTTACTCTCGCGGGTACTCCTACGAGCAGTACTTC.

This clonotype was picked up many times. V gene TRBV9 combines with J gene TRBJ2-4; D possibly corresponds to TRBD2 (5 bases). There are 15 residues in the CDR3. Germline V CDR1 and CDR2: SGDLS, YYNGEE. V dropped 2 bases and J dropped 3 bases, with 12 bases sitting between them. Here the CDR3 reads CASSVSSSGKNIQYF. The CDR3 coding sequence is TGTGCCAGCAGCGTCTCTTCCAGCGGCAAAAACATTCAGTACTTC.

This clonotype was picked up a small number of times. The rearrangement joins TRBV11-2 to TRBJ2-7, with 10 positions matching TRBD1. V was pared by 5 bases and J by 7 bases, with 8 bases of the junction left unmatched. The CDR3 is 14 residues long. Germline V gene lookup returns CDR1 SGHAT and CDR2 FQNNGV. CDR3 nucleotide sequence: TGTGCCAGCAGCCCTCGGTGGACAGGGGGAGAGCAGTACTTC. It encodes CASSPRWTGGEQYF. The entire variable domain, with the rest obtained from reference TRBV11-2 and TRBJ2-7, is as follows: EAGVAQSPRYKIIEKRQSVAFWCNPISGHATLYWYQQILGQGPKLLIQFQNNGVVDDSQLPKDRFSAERLKGVDSTLKIQPAKLEDSAVYLCASSPRWTGGEQYFGPGTRLTVT.

The chain recombines TRBV6-2 or TRBV6-3 with TRBJ2-5; D not certain. Between the trimmed V and J ends, which lost 3 bases and 5 bases, there was a span of 4 bases. The CDR3 length is 11 residues. CDR1 is MNHEY, CDR2 SVGEGT, per germline. The CDR3 is CASSYMETQYF. DNA for the CDR3: TGTGCCAGCAGTTATATGGAGACCCAGTACTTC.

V gene TRBV5-1 combines with J gene TRBJ2-6; unclear D gene. This CDR3 spans 15 amino acids. The ends were cut back, 4 bases at V and 0 bases at J, with 8 bases in the middle. Germline V CDR1 and CDR2: SGHRS, YFSETQ. DNA of the CDR3: TGCGCCAGCAGCGAGAGTTACTCTGGGGCCAACGTCCTGACTTTC. Its protein product is CASSESYSGANVLTF.

The chain employs TRBV24-1 and TRBJ2-2, with 13 bases aligning to TRBD2. The CDR3 length is 15 residues. V lost 7 bases, J lost 4 bases, and 2 bases stayed unmatched. Germline V lookup: CDR1 KGHDR, CDR2 SFDVKD. The CDR3 bases are TGTGCCACCAGCGGACTAGCGGGGGCCACCGGGGAGCTGTTTTTT. It specifies CATSGLAGATGELFF.

This clonotype was recorded at least ten times. The chain carries TRBV9 and TRBJ2-2; no firm D call. V was shortened by 4 bases and J by 3 bases, with 10 bases between the two germline ends. The V gene's germline CDR1 is SGDLS and CDR2 YYNGEE. The CDR3 consists of 14 residues. The CDR3 DNA is TGTGCCAGCAGCCCGACTGGGGACACCGGGGAGCTGTTTTTT. Translating gives CASSPTGDTGELFF.

The CDR3 nucleotides are TGTGCCAGCCAGGGACGTAAAGGGGAGCTGTTTTTT. Translation gives CASQGRKGELFF. V gene TRBV27 combines with J gene TRBJ2-2; the D call may be TRBD1 or TRBD2 (5 bases each). V dropped 8 bases and J dropped 8 bases, with 12 bases sitting between them. The CDR3 is 12 amino acids. CDR1 is MNHEY, CDR2 SMNVEV, per germline (reference sequence).